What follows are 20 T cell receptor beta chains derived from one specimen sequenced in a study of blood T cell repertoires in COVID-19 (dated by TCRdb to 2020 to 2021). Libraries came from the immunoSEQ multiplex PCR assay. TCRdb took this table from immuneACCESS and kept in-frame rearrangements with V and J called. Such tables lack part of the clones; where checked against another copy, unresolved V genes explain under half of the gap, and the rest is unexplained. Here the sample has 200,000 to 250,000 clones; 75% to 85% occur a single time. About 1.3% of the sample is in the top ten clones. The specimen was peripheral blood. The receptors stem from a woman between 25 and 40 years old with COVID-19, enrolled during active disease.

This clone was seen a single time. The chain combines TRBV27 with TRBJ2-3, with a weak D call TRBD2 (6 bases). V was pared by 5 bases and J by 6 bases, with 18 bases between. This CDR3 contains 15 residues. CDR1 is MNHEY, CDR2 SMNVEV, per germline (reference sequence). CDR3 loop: CASSHGTRGTDTQYF. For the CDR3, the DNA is TGTGCCAGCAGTCATGGGACTCGAGGTACTGATACGCAGTATTTT.

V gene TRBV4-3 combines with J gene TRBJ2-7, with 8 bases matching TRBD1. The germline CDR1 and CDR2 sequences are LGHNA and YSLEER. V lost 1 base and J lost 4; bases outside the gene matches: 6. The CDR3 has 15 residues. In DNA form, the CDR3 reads TGCGCCAGCAGCCAAGGCACCGGGACAGGTTACGAGCAGTACTTC. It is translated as CASSQGTGTGYEQYF.

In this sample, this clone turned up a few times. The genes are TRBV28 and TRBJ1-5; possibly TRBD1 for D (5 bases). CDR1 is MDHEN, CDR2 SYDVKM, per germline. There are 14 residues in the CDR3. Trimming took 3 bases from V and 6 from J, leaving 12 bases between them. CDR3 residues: CASSFSGDSQPQHF. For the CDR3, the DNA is TGTGCCAGCAGTTTCTCGGGGGATAGTCAGCCCCAGCATTTT.

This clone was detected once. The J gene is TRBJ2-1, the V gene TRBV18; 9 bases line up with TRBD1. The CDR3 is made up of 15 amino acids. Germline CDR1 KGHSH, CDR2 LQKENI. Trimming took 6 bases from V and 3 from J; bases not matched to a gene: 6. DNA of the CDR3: TGTGCCAGCTCTCCTCCGGGACAGGGCTACAATGAGCAGTTCTTC. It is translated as CASSPPGQGYNEQFF.

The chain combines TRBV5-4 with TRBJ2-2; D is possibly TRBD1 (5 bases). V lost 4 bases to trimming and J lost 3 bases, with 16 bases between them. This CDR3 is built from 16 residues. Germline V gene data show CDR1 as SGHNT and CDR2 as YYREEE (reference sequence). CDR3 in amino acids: CASSLTWGGYTGELFF. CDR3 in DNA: TGTGCCAGCAGCCTTACGTGGGGCGGATACACCGGGGAGCTGTTTTTT.

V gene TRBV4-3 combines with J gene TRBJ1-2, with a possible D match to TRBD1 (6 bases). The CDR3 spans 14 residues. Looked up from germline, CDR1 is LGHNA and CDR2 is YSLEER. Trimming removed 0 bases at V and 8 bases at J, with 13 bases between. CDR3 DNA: TGCGCCAGCAGCCAAGATGGGCCAGGGGACGGCTACACCTTC. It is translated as CASSQDGPGDGYTF.

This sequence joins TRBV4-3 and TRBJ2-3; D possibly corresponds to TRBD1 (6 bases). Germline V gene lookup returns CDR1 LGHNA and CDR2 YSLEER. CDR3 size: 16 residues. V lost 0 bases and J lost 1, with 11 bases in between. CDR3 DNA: TGCGCCAGCAGCCAAGATGTGACAGGAGGCACAGATACGCAGTATTTT. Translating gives CASSQDVTGGTDTQYF.

CDR3 region: CASSPMKGVEAFF. CDR3 DNA sequence: TGTGCCAGCTCACCAATGAAGGGAGTGGAAGCTTTCTTT. The chain has TRBV18 and TRBJ1-1; no clear D. The germline CDR1 and CDR2 sequences are KGHSH and LQKENI. The CDR3 extends over 13 amino acids. Trimming removed 2 bases from V and 8 bases from J, with 12 bases in between.

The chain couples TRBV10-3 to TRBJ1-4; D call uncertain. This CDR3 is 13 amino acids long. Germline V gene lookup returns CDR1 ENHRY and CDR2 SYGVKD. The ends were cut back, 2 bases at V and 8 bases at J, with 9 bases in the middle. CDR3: CAISEEVWEKLFF. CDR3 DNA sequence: TGTGCCATCAGTGAGGAGGTATGGGAAAAACTGTTTTTT.

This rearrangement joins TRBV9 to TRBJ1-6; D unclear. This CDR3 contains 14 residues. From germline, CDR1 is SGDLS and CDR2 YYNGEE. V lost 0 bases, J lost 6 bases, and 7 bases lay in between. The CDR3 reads CASSVGVLNSPLHF. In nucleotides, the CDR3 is TGTGCCAGCAGCGTAGGTGTTCTTAATTCACCCCTCCACTTT.

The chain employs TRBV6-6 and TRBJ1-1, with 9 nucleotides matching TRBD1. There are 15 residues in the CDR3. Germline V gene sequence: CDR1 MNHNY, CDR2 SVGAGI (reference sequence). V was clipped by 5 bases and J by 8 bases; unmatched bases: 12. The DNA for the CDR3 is TGTGCCAGCAGTAGGCTTGGGACAGGGAGGGAGGAAGCTTTCTTT. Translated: CASSRLGTGREEAFF.

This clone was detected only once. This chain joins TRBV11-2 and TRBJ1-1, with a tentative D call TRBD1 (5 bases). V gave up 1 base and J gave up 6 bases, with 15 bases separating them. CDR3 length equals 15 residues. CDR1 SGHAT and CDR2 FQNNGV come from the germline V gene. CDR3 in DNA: TGTGCCAGCAGCTTAGTTCCAGGGATGGTCGCTGAAGCTTTCTTT. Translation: CASSLVPGMVAEAFF.

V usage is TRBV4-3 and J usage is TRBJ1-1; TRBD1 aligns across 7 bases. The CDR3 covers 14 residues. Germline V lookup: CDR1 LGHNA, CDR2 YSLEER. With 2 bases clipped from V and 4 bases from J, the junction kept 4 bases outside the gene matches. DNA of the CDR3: TGCGCCAGCAGCCAACCAGGGGGAGGCACTGAAGCTTTCTTT. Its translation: CASSQPGGGTEAFF.

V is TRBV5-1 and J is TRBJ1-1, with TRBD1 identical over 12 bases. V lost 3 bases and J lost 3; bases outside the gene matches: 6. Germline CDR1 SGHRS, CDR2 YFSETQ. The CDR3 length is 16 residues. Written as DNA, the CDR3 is TGCGCCAGCAGCTGGATCGGGACAGGGGGCGACACTGAAGCTTTCTTT. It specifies CASSWIGTGGDTEAFF.

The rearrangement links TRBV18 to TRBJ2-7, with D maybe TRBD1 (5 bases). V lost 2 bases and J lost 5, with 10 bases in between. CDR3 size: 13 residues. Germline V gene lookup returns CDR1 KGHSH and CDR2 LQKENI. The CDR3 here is CASSPDSRDEQYF. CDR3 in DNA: TGTGCCAGCTCACCAGATTCCAGGGACGAGCAGTACTTC.

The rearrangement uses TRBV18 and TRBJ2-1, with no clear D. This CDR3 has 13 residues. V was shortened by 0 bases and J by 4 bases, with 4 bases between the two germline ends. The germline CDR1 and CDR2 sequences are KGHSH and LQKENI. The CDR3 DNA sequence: TGTGCCAGCTCACCACCCGGGTACAATGAGCAGTTCTTC. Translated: CASSPPGYNEQFF. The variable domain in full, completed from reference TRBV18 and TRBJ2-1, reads NAGVMQNPRHLVRRRGQEARLRCSPMKGHSHVYWYRQLPEEGLKFMVYLQKENIIDESGMPKERFSAEFPKEGPSILRIQQVVRGDSAAYFCASSPPGYNEQFFGPGTRLTVL.

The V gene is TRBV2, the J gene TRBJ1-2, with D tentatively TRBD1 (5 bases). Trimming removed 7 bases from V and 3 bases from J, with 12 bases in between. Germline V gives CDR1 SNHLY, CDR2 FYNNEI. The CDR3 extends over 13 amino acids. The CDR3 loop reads CASTGIRYYGYTF. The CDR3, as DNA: TGTGCCAGCACAGGGATCCGGTACTATGGCTACACCTTC.

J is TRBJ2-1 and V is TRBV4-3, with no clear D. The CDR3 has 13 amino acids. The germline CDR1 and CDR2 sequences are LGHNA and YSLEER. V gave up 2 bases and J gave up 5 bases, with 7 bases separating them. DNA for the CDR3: TGCGCCAGCAGCCAAAAAAGCCACAATGAGCAGTTCTTC. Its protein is CASSQKSHNEQFF.

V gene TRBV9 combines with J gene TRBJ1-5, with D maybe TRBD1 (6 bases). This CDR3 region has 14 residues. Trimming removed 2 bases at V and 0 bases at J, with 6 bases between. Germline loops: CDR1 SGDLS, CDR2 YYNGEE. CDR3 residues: CASSVTGSNQPQHF. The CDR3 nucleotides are TGTGCCAGCAGCGTGACAGGTAGCAATCAGCCCCAGCATTTT.

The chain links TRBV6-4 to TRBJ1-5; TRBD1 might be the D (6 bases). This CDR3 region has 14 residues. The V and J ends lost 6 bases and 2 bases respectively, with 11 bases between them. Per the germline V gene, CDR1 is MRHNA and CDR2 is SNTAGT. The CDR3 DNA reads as TGTGCCAGCAGCACTCCAGGGGGCAATCAGCCCCAGCATTTT. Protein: CASSTPGGNQPQHF.